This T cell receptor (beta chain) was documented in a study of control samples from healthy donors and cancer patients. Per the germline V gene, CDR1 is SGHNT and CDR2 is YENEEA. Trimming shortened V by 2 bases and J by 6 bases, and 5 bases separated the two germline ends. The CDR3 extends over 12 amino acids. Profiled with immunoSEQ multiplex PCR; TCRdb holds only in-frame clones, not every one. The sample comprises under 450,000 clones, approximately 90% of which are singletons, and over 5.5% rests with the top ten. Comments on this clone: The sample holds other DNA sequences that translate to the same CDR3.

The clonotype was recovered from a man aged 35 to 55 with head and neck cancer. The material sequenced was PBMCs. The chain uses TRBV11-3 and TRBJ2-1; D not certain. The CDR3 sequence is CASSLRSNEQFF. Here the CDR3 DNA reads TGTGCCAGCAGCTTACGGAGCAATGAGCAGTTCTTC.